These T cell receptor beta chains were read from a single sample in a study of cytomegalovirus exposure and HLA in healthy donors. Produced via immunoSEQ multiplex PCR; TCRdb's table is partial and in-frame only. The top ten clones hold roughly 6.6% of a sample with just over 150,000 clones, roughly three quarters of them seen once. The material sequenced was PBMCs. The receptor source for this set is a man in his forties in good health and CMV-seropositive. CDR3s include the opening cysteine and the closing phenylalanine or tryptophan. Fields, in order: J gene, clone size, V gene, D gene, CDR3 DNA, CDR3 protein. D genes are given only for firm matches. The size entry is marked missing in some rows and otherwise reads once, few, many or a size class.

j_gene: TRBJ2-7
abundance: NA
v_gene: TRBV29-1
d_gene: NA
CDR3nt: TGCAGCGTTCCTGGGGCAGCGAGATACGAGCAGTACTTC
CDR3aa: CSVPGAARYEQYF

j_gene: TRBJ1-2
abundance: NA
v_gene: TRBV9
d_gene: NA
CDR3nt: TGTGCCAGCAGCCCCAGGGATGGGAACTATGGCTACACCTTC
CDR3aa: CASSPRDGNYGYTF

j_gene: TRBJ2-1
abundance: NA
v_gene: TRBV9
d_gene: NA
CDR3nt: TGTGCCAGCAGCGACCAGTTAGGAGGGGACTTCTACAATGAGCAGTTCTTC
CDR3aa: CASSDQLGGDFYNEQFF

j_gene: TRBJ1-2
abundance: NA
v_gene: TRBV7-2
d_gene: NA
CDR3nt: TGTGCCAGCAGCCCCCGGACAGTTAACTATGGCTACACCTTC
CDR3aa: CASSPRTVNYGYTF

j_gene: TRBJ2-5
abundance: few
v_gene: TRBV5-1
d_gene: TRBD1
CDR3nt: TGCGCCAGCAGCTTGCAGGGACAGGGACAAGAGACCCAGTACTTC
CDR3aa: CASSLQGQGQETQYF

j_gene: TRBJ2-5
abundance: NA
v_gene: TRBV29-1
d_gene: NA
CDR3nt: TGCAGCGGCCGCCAGAGCGGCCAAGAGACCCAGTACTTC
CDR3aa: CSGRQSGQETQYF

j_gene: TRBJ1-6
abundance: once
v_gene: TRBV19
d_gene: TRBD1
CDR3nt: TGTGCCAGTAGTCCCTGGGACAGGGGGCATTCACCCCTCCACTTT
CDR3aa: CASSPWDRGHSPLHF

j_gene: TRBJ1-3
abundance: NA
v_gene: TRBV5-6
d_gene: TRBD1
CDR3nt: TGTGCCAGCAGCCTCGACAGGGGCGGTCGAAACACCATATATTTT
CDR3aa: CASSLDRGGRNTIYF

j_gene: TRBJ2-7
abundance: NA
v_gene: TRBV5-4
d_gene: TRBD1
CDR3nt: TGTGCCAGCAGCTTGGCAGGGACAGCTTCCTACGAGCAGTACTTC
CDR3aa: CASSLAGTASYEQYF

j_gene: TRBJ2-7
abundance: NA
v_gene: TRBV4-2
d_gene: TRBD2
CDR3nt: TGTGCCAGCAGCCAAGAACCGGGACTAGCGGGGCACGAGCAGTACTTC
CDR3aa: CASSQEPGLAGHEQYF

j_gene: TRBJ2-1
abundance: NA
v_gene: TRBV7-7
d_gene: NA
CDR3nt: TGTGCTAGCAGCTTAAGTGTTCCCGGTGAGCAGTTCTTC
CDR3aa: CASSLSVPGEQFF

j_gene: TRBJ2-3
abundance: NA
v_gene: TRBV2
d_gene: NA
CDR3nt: TGTGCCAGCAGTGAAGGGCTGAGCACAGATACGCAGTATTTT
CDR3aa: CASSEGLSTDTQYF

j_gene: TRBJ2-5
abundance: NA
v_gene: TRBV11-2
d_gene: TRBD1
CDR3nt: TGTGCCAGCAGAGGGGGAAGGGGGCGGCGTGGGGAGACCCAGTACTTC
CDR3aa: CASRGGRGRRGETQYF

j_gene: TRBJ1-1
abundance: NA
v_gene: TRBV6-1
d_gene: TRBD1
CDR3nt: TGTGCCAGCAGCTTCCGGGACAGAATTGAAGCTTTCTTT
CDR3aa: CASSFRDRIEAFF

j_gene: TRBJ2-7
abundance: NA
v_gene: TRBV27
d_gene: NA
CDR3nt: TGTGCCAGCAGGATAAGCGGGGAAGGGGGTTACGAGCAGTACTTC
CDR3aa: CASRISGEGGYEQYF

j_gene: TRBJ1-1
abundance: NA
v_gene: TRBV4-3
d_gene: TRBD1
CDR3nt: TGCGCCAGCAGCCCGCGAGGGGGCGCGGGCACTGAAGCTTTCTTT
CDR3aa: CASSPRGGAGTEAFF

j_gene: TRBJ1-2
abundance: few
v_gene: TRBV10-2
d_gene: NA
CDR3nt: TGCGCCAGCAGTGAAAGACTCTATGGCTACACCTTC
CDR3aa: CASSERLYGYTF

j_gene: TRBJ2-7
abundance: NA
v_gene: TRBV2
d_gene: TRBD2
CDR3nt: TGTGCCAGCAGTTCCCCAAAAGCGGGGACGGGGTACGAGCAGTACTTC
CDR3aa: CASSSPKAGTGYEQYF

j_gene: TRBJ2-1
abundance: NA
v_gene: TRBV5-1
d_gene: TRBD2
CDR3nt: TGCGCCAGCAGCTTGGATCGGACTAGCAGTTACAATGAGCAGTTCTTC
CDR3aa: CASSLDRTSSYNEQFF

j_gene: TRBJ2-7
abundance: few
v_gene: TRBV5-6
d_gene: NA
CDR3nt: TGTGCCAGCAGCTTGGACACAGTTAGGGAGTACTACGAGCAGTACTTC
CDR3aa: CASSLDTVREYYEQYF

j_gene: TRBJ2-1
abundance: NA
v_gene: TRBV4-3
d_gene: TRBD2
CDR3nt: TGCGCCAGCAGCCAAGTACTAGCGGGGGCCCCCAATGAGCAGTTCTTC
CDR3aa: CASSQVLAGAPNEQFF

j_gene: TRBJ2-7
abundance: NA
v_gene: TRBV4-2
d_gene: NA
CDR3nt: TGTGCCAGCAGGCAGCTCCTCCAGGGGAAAACCTACGAGCAGTACTTC
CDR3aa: CASRQLLQGKTYEQYF

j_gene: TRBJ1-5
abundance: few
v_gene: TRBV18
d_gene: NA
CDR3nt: TGTGCCAGCTCACCACCGTGGGGGCAGGCAGGGCCCCAGCATTTT
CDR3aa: CASSPPWGQAGPQHF

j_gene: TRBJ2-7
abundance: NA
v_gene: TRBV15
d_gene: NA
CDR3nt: TGTGCCACCAGCAGAGGTCAGGATTACGAGCAGTACTTC
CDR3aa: CATSRGQDYEQYF

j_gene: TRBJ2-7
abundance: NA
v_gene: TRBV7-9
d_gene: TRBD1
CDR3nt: TGTGCCAGCAGCACAGACCGGGACAGGGAATACGAGCAGTACTTC
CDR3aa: CASSTDRDREYEQYF

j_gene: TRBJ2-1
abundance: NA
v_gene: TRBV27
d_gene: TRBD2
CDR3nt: TGTGCCAGCAGTACCTCCGGGACTAGCGGCTACAATGAGCAGTTCTTC
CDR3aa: CASSTSGTSGYNEQFF

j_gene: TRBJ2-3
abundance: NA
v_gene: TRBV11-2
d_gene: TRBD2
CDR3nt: TGTGCCAGCAGCCTCGGACTAGCTCCCAATACGCAGTATTTT
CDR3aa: CASSLGLAPNTQYF

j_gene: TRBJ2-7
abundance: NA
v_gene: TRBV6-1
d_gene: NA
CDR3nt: TGTGCCAGCAGTTCTGACATCTACTACGAGCAGTACTTC
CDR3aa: CASSSDIYYEQYF

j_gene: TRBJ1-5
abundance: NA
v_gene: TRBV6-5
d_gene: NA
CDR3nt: TGTGCCAGCAGCCGGACAGCTTATAGCAATCAGCCCCGGCATTTT
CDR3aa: CASSRTAYSNQPRHF

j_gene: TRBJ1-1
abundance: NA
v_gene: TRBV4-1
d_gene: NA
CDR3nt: TGCGCCAGCAGCCAAGATAGAGGCAGGGAGAACACTGAAGCTTTCTTT
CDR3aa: CASSQDRGRENTEAFF

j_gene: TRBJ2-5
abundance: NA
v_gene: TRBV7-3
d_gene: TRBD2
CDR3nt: TGTGCCAGCAGTCCAGCGGGGGGGGCTGCGACCCAGTACTTC
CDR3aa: CASSPAGGAATQYF

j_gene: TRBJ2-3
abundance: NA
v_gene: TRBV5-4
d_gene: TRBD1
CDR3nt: TGTGCCAGCAGCTTGTCCGTCGACAGGGCCACAGATACGCAGTATTTT
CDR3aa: CASSLSVDRATDTQYF

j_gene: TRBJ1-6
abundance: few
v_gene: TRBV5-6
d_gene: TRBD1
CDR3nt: TGTGCCAGCAGCTCGGTGGTCGACAGGGGTTCACCCCTCCACTTT
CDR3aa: CASSSVVDRGSPLHF

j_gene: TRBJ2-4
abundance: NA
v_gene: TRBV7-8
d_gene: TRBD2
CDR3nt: TGTGCCAGCAGCTTAGAAGTAGCGGGGGGAATTCAGTACTTC
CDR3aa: CASSLEVAGGIQYF

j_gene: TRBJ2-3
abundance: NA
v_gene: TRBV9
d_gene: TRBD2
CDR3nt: TGTGCCAGCAGCGTAGGAGCTAGCGGGGTCACAGATACGCAGTATTTT
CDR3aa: CASSVGASGVTDTQYF

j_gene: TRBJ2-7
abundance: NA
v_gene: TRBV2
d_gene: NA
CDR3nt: TGTGCCGCCCAGGGGCGCTCCTACGAGCAGTACTTC
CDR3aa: CAAQGRSYEQYF

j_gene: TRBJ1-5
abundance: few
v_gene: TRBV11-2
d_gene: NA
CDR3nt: TGTGCCAGCAGCTTAGATCCAATCAATCAGCCCCAGCATTTT
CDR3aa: CASSLDPINQPQHF

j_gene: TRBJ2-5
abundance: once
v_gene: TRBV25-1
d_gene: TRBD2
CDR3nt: TGTGCCAGCAGTGACCCTAGGCGAGGGGAGGGAGAGACCCAGTACTTC
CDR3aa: CASSDPRRGEGETQYF

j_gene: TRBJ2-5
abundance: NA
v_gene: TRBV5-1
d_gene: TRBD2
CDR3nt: TGCGCCAGCAGCCCGGGACTAGCGGGGGTATTTCGAGAGACCCAGTACTTC
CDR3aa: CASSPGLAGVFRETQYF

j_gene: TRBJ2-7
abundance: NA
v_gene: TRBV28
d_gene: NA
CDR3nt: TGTGCCAGCAGTTCCCCCTCTACAGGGAACTTAGCCTACGAGCAGTACTTC
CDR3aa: CASSSPSTGNLAYEQYF

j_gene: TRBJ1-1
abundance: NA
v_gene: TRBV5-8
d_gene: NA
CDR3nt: TGTGCCAGCAGCCCGTCCGTGAGGAAAGCTTTCTTT
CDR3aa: CASSPSVRKAFF

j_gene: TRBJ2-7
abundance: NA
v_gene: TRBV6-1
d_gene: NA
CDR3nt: TGTGCCAGCAGTGAAGTCAGGACCTACGAGCAGTACTTC
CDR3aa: CASSEVRTYEQYF

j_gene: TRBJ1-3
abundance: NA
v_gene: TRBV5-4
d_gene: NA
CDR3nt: TGTGCCAGCAGCTCCGGGGGGCATCACTCTGGAAACACCATATATTTT
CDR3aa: CASSSGGHHSGNTIYF

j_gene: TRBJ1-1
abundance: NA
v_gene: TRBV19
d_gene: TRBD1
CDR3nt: TGTGCCAGTAGCCGGCCGTGGGACAGGGACACTGAAGCTTTCTTT
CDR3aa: CASSRPWDRDTEAFF

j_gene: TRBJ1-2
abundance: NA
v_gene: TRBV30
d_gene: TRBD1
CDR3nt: TGTGCCTGGAGTGTACGACAGGGGATAAATGGCTACACCTTC
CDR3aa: CAWSVRQGINGYTF

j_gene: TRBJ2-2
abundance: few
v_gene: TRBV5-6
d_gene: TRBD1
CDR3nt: TGTGCCAGCAGCTTCAAAGGACAGGGAAGGACCGGGGAGCTGTTTTTT
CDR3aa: CASSFKGQGRTGELFF

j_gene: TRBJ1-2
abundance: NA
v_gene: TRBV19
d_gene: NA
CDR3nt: TGTGCCAGTAATCGGGGGACGGAAAACTATGGCTACACCTTC
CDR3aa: CASNRGTENYGYTF

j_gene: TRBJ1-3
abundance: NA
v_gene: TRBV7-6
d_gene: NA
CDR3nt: TGTGCCAGCAGCTTAGGGGCCTCTGGAAACACCATATATTTT
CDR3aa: CASSLGASGNTIYF

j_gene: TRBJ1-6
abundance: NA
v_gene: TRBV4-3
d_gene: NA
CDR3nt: TGCGCCAGCAGCCAAGAGCGGGCGCTTAATAATTCACCCCTCCACTTT
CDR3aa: CASSQERALNNSPLHF

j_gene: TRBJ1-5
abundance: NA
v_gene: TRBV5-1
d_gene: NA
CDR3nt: TGCGCCAGCAGCTTGTCTTCAGGGGTCCAGCCCCAGCATTTT
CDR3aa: CASSLSSGVQPQHF

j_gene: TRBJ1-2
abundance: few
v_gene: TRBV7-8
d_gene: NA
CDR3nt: TGTGCCAGCAGCTTCGAGGAGGACTATGGCTACACCTTC
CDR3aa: CASSFEEDYGYTF

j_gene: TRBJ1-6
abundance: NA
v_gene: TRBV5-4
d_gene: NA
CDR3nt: TGTGCCAGCAGCTTGGGGGGACAACGTAATTCACCCCTCCACTTT
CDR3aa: CASSLGGQRNSPLHF

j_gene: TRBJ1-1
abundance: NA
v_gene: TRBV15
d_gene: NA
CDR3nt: TGTGCCACCAGCAGCCTAAGTGGTGACACTGAAGCTTTCTTT
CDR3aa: CATSSLSGDTEAFF

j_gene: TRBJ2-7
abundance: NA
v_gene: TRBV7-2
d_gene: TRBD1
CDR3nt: TGTGCCAGCAGCTTAGACAGGGGGTCCGAGCAGTACTTC
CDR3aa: CASSLDRGSEQYF

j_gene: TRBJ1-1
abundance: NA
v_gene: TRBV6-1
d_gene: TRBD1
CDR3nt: TGTGCCGGCCTTGACAGGGTGAACACTGAAGCTTTCTTT
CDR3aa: CAGLDRVNTEAFF

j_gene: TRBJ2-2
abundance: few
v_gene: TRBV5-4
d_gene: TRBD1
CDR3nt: TGTGCCAGCAGCTTGGCCGGGACAGCGAACACCGGGGAGCTGTTTTTT
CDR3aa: CASSLAGTANTGELFF

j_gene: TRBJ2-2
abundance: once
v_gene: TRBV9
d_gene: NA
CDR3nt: TGTGCCAGCAGCGTAGTGGTGGGGCCGGGGGAGCTGTTTTTT
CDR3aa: CASSVVVGPGELFF

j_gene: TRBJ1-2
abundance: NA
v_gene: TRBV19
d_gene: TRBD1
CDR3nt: TGTGCCAGTACCCAAGGGGGACAGGGGGCGCGGAGGTATGGCTACACCTTC
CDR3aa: CASTQGGQGARRYGYTF

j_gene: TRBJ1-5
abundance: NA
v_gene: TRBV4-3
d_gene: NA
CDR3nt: TGCGCCAGCAGCTCGCGCCGGGGGTCGCAGCCCCAGCATTTT
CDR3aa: CASSSRRGSQPQHF